The 24 T cell receptor beta chains given below trace back to one sample, sequenced in a study of blood T cell repertoires in COVID-19. Repertoires were generated with immunoSEQ multiplex PCR, while TCRdb's copy carries only in-frame clones and drops some. This sample has approximately 270,000 clones, with 80% to 85% found just once. Specimen: peripheral blood. All receptors come from a person aged 65-85 years with COVID-19, enrolled during active disease.

This clone was seen a few times. V and J are TRBV30 and TRBJ2-2; TRBD2 matches at 10 bases. This CDR3 has 15 amino acids. CDR1 is GTSNPN, CDR2 SVGIG, per germline (reference sequence). Trimming took 2 bases from V and 5 from J; bases not matched to a gene: 5. The CDR3 reads CAWSSLAGVTGELFF. The CDR3 bases are TGTGCCTGGAGTAGTCTAGCGGGAGTTACCGGGGAGCTGTTTTTT. The full variable domain, with the rest looked up from reference TRBV30 and TRBJ2-2, is SQTIHQWPATLVQPVGSPLSLECTVEGTSNPNLYWYRQAAGRGLQLLFYSVGIGQISSEVPQNLSASRPQDRQFILSSKKLLLSDSGFYLCAWSSLAGVTGELFFGEGSRLTVL.

The rearrangement links TRBV28 to TRBJ2-1; D not resolved. The CDR3 sequence is 12 residues long. V lost 2 bases and J 4 bases, leaving 3 bases between the germline ends. CDR1 MDHEN and CDR2 SYDVKM come from the germline V gene. DNA for the CDR3: TGTGCCAGCAGTTTAGAGTACAATGAGCAGTTCTTC. Its protein product is CASSLEYNEQFF. Full variable domain (rest looked up from reference TRBV28 and TRBJ2-1): DVKVTQSSRYLVKRTGEKVFLECVQDMDHENMFWYRQDPGLGLRLIYFSYDVKMKEKGDIPEGYSVSREKKERFSLILESASTNQTSMYLCASSLEYNEQFFGPGTRLTVL.

V and J are TRBV9 and TRBJ2-3; the match to TRBD2 covers 12 bases. V was clipped by 0 bases and J by 2 bases; unmatched bases: 7. CDR3 length: 18 amino acids. CDR1 is SGDLS, CDR2 YYNGEE, per germline. CDR3 loop: CASSVARTSGDNTDTQYF. The CDR3 DNA sequence: TGTGCCAGCAGCGTAGCTCGGACTAGCGGGGATAACACAGATACGCAGTATTTT.

V usage is TRBV10-2 and J usage is TRBJ2-7, with TRBD2 matching over 8 bases. From germline, CDR1 is WSHSY and CDR2 SAAADI. V trimming: 4 bases; J trimming: 0 bases; junction bases outside the gene matches: 2. The CDR3 extends over 14 amino acids. In DNA, the CDR3 is TGCGCCAGCAGTGTGACTAGCGTCTCCTACGAGCAGTACTTC. Protein: CASSVTSVSYEQYF.

This clone has a single count. The chain couples TRBV28 to TRBJ2-1, with 12 bases aligning to TRBD2. Germline CDR1 and CDR2: MDHEN and SYDVKM. CDR3 length equals 18 residues. J was trimmed by 2 bases and V by 2 bases; bases with no gene match: 7. The CDR3 spells CASSLDRLAGEAYNEQFF. The CDR3 DNA follows: TGTGCCAGCAGTTTAGATCGACTAGCGGGAGAGGCCTACAATGAGCAGTTCTTC.

The rearrangement links TRBV28 to TRBJ2-4; 10 bases agree with TRBD1. The V and J ends lost 3 bases and 7 bases, in that order; junction bases with no gene match: 3. Looked up from germline, CDR1 is MDHEN and CDR2 is SYDVKM. CDR3 size: 14 residues. The CDR3 region has the DNA TGTGCCAGCAGTTTGACAGGGGGCTGGAACATTCAGTACTTC. Translating it yields CASSLTGGWNIQYF.

V usage is TRBV28 and J usage is TRBJ1-4; tentative D call: TRBD1 (5 bases). V was cut by 5 bases and J by 2 bases, with 12 bases left in between. Germline V gives CDR1 MDHEN, CDR2 SYDVKM. The CDR3 length is 15 residues. In DNA, the CDR3 is TGTGCCAGCAGTGTAGTCCAGGGTACTAATGAAAAACTGTTTTTT. It translates to CASSVVQGTNEKLFF.

V gene TRBV19 combines with J gene TRBJ2-3, with 11 bases aligning to TRBD2. Germline V CDR1 and CDR2: LNHDA, SQIVND (reference sequence). V shed 5 bases, J shed 5 bases, and the junction held 6 bases outside the gene matches. The CDR3 extends over 15 amino acids. In DNA, the CDR3 is TGTGCCAGTAGTCGAGGTAGCGGGGGGGGAGATACGCAGTATTTT. Translation gives CASSRGSGGGDTQYF.

The chain employs TRBV28 and TRBJ2-6, with 8 positions matching TRBD2. In germline, CDR1 is MDHEN, CDR2 SYDVKM. This CDR3 region has 17 residues. The J segment lost 2 bases and the V segment lost 4 bases, leaving 7 bases of the junction unmatched. CDR3 DNA sequence: TGTGCCAGCAGTTACTTCGCGGGAGGTCCTGGGGCCAACGTCCTGACTTTC. This sequence encodes CASSYFAGGPGANVLTF.

The chain recombines TRBV28 with TRBJ1-5; possibly TRBD1 for D (5 bases). Germline V lookup: CDR1 MDHEN, CDR2 SYDVKM. This CDR3 spans 16 amino acids. Trimming pared 4 bases from V and 5 bases from J, leaving 18 bases between. CDR3 residues: CASSSQMGGRYQPQHF. The CDR3 bases are TGTGCCAGCAGTTCCCAAATGGGGGGGAGATATCAGCCCCAGCATTTT.

Worth noting for this clone: One end of the junction fails to match germline, which may point to a read error. V gene TRBV28 combines with J gene TRBJ1-4; maybe TRBD1 (6 bases). Germline lookup yields CDR1 MDHEN and CDR2 SYDVKM. This CDR3 region has 11 residues. The DNA of the CDR3 is TGTGCCAGCAGTGGTGGACAGACTCCTCATTTT. Protein product: CASSGGQTPHF.

V usage is TRBV11-3 and J usage is TRBJ2-1; 8 nucleotides match TRBD2. Germline CDR1 reads SGHNT; CDR2 reads YENEEA. There are 15 residues in the CDR3. The trim removed 5 bases at V and 5 bases at J, leaving 8 bases unmatched. CDR3 loop: CASSKGRGANNEQFF. As DNA, the CDR3 is TGTGCCAGCAGCAAGGGGCGGGGGGCCAACAATGAGCAGTTCTTC.

V is TRBV29-1 and J is TRBJ2-3, with D tentatively TRBD2 (7 bases). Germline lookup yields CDR1 SQVTM and CDR2 ANQGSEA. This CDR3 is 14 amino acids long. Trimming pared 4 bases from V and 1 base from J, leaving 12 bases between. CDR3 sequence reads: CSVGGGVGTDTQYF. The DNA of the CDR3 is TGCAGCGTTGGAGGGGGGGTAGGCACAGATACGCAGTATTTT.

The V gene is TRBV5-1, the J gene TRBJ2-7; 7 nucleotides match TRBD1. The V gene's germline CDR1 is SGHRS and CDR2 YFSETQ. The CDR3 length is 14 residues. With V trimmed by 2 bases and J by 5 bases, 7 bases remained unmatched. CDR3 sequence reads: CASSFGQDYHEQYF. The CDR3, as DNA: TGCGCCAGCAGCTTCGGACAGGATTATCACGAGCAGTACTTC.

This chain links TRBV9 with TRBJ2-6; tentative D call: TRBD1 (6 bases). Trimming left V 2 bases short and J 1 base short, with 19 bases between. Germline assignment: CDR1 SGDLS and CDR2 YYNGEE. This CDR3 contains 19 residues. The CDR3 here is CASSVHHQGLGSGANVLTF. In nucleotides, the CDR3 is TGTGCCAGCAGCGTCCACCATCAGGGGCTTGGGTCTGGGGCCAACGTCCTGACTTTC.

The chain carries TRBV24-1 and TRBJ2-7; TRBD1 matches at 11 bases. This CDR3 region has 17 residues. The trim removed 0 bases at V and 1 base at J, leaving 4 bases unmatched. Germline CDR1 reads KGHDR; CDR2 reads SFDVKD. Here the CDR3 DNA reads TGTGCCACCAGTGATTTGCACTGGGACAGGGGGTCCTACGAGCAGTACTTC. Translating it yields CATSDLHWDRGSYEQYF.

V usage is TRBV19 and J usage is TRBJ1-5; perhaps TRBD1 as D (6 bases). Trimming cost V 4 bases and J 4 bases, with 20 bases left between them. The CDR3 has 17 amino acids. Per germline, CDR1 LNHDA and CDR2 SQIVND (reference sequence). This CDR3 is CASSTSPGARGNQPQHF. CDR3 sequence (DNA): TGTGCCAGTAGTACGTCCCCAGGGGCCCGAGGGAATCAGCCCCAGCATTTT.

The CDR3 loop is CASSLAQRGSYNEQFF. The CDR3 bases are TGTGCCAGCAGCTTAGCCCAACGGGGGTCCTACAATGAGCAGTTCTTC. The gene calls are TRBV7-9 and TRBJ2-1, with a possible D match to TRBD2 (6 bases). The CDR3 has 16 residues. The germline V gene encodes CDR1 SEHNR and CDR2 FQNEAQ (reference sequence). The V end was cut by 0 bases, the J end by 1 base, with 10 bases between.

This chain uses TRBV11-2 with TRBJ2-1, with D perhaps matching TRBD1 (6 bases). CDR1 is SGHAT, CDR2 FQNNGV, per germline. The CDR3 has 13 amino acids. The V gene lost 2 bases and the J gene lost 9 bases, with 11 bases spanning the gap. The CDR3 spells CASSLSLGGEQFF. CDR3 nucleotide sequence: TGTGCCAGCAGCTTATCCTTAGGGGGTGAGCAGTTCTTC.

This chain joins TRBV19 and TRBJ1-2; D is undetermined. Germline CDR1 LNHDA, CDR2 SQIVND (reference sequence). V was trimmed by 0 bases and J by 8 bases, leaving 16 bases between them. The CDR3 covers 15 residues. CDR3 amino acids: CASSIDSRGQRGYTF. CDR3 bases: TGTGCCAGTAGTATAGATAGTCGAGGCCAACGGGGCTACACCTTC.

This chain connects TRBV6-5 to TRBJ2-7, with 13 bases fitting TRBD2. The germline V gene has CDR1 MNHEY and CDR2 SVGAGI. The CDR3 is 13 amino acids. V lost 8 bases and J lost 9; bases outside the gene matches: 7. In nucleotides, the CDR3 is TGTGCCAGCTGGACTAGCGGGAGTCGTGCGCAGTACTTC. Translation gives CASWTSGSRAQYF.

This chain joins TRBV4-2 and TRBJ2-4, with D tentatively TRBD2 (5 bases). CDR1 and CDR2 from the germline V gene are LGHNA and YNFKEQ. This CDR3 spans 15 amino acids. Trimming shortened V by 1 base and J by 9 bases, and 16 bases separated the two germline ends. In DNA, the CDR3 is TGTGCCAGCAGCCAAGCCATCGCAGGCAGCGGCATTCAGTACTTC. Protein product: CASSQAIAGSGIQYF.

The chain uses TRBV5-1 and TRBJ2-3; 9 positions agree with TRBD1. CDR3 length: 16 residues. V lost 4 bases and J lost 5; bases outside the gene matches: 11. CDR1 and CDR2 from the germline V gene are SGHRS and YFSETQ. The CDR3 spells CASSRSGTGSVDTQYF. The CDR3 nucleotides read TGCGCCAGCAGCAGATCCGGGACAGGGTCTGTAGATACGCAGTATTTT.

This clone was counted a few times. J is TRBJ1-2 and V is TRBV7-7; no clear D. The CDR3 length is 11 residues. Germline-derived CDR1 and CDR2 are SSHAT and FNYEAQ (reference sequence). V was cut by 4 bases and J by 11 bases, with 11 bases left in between. The CDR3 sequence: CASSSSREYTF. In DNA form, the CDR3 reads TGTGCCAGCAGCTCCAGTCGGGAATACACCTTC.